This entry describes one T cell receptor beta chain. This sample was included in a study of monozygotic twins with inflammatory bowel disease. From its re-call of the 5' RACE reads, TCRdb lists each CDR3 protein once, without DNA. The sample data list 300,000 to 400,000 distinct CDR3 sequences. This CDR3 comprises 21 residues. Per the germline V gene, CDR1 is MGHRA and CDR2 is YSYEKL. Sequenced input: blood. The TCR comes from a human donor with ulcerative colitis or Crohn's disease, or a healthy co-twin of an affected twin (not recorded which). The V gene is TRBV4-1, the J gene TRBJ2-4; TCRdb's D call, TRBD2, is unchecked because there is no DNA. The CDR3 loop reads CASSQDPPGTSGDVAKNIQYF.